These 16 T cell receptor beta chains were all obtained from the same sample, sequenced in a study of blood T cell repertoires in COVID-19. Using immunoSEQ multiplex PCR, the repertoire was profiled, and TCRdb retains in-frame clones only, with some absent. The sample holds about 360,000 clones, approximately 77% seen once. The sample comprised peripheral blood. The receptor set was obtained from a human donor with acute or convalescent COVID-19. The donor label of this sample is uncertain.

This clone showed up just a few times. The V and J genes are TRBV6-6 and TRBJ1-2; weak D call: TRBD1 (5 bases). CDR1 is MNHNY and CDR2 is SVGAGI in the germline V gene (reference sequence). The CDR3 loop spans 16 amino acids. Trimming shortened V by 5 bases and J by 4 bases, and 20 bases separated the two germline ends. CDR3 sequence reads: CASSLPGGEGSYGYTF. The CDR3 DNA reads TGTGCCAGCAGTCTACCCGGGGGTGAAGGAAGCTATGGCTACACCTTC.

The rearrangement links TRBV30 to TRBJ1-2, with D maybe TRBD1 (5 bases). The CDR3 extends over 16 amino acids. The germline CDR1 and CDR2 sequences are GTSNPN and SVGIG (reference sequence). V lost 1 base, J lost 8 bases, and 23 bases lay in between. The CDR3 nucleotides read TGTGCCTGGAGTGGCATTTTCCAGGGAGGTCAGCGGGGCTACACCTTC. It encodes CAWSGIFQGGQRGYTF.

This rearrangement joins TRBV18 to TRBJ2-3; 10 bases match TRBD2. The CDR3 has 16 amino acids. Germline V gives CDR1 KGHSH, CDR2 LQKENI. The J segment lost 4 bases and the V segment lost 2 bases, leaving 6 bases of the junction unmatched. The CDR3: CASSPTSGIVADTQYF. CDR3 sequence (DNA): TGTGCCAGCTCACCAACTAGCGGGATTGTCGCAGATACGCAGTATTTT.

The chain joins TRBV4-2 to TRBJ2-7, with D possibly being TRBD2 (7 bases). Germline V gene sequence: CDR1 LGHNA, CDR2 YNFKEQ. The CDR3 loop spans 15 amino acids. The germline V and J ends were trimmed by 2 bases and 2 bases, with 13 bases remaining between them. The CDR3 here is CASSQNGGGPYEQYF. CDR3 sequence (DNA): TGTGCCAGCAGCCAAAATGGGGGGGGCCCCTACGAGCAGTACTTC.

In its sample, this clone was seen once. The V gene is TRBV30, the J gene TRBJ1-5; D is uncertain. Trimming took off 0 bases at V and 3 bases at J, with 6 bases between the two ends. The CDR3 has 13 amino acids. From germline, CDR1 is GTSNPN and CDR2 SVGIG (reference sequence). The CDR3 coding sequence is TGTGCCTGGAGTGTACAGTTCAATCAGCCCCAGCATTTT. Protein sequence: CAWSVQFNQPQHF. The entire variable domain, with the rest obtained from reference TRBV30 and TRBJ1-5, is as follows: SQTIHQWPATLVQPVGSPLSLECTVEGTSNPNLYWYRQAAGRGLQLLFYSVGIGQISSEVPQNLSASRPQDRQFILSSKKLLLSDSGFYLCAWSVQFNQPQHFGDGTRLSIL.

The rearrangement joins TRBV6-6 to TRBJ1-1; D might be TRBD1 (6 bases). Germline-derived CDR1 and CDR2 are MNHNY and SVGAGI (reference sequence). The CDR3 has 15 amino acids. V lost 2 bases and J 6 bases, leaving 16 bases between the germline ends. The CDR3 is CASSYPQQGEPEAFF. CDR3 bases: TGTGCCAGCAGTTACCCTCAACAGGGTGAACCTGAAGCTTTCTTT.

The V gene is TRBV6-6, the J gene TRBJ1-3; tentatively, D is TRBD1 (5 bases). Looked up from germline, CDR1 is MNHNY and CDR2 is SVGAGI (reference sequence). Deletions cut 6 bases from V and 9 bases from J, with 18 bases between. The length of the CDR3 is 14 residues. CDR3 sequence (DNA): TGTGCCAGCAGGCCCGGGGGGTCGGGCGGCACCATATATTTT. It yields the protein CASRPGGSGGTIYF.

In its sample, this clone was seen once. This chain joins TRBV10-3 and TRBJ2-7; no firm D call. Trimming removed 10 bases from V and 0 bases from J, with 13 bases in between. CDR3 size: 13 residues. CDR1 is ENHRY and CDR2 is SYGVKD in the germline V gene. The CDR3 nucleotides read TGTGCCACCCAGGTCCCGAGCTCCTACGAGCAGTACTTC. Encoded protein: CATQVPSSYEQYF.

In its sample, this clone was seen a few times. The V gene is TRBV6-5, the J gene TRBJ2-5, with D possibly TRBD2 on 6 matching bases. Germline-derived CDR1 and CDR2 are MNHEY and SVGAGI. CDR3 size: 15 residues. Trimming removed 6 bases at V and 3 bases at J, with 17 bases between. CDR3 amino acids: CASRRLGGGEETQYF. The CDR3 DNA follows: TGTGCCAGCAGAAGACTAGGTGGAGGGGAAGAGACCCAGTACTTC.

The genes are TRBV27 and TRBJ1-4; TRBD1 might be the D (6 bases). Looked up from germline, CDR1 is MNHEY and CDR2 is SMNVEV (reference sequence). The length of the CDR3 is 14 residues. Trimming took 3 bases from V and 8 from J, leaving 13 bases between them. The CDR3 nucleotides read TGTGCCAGCAGTTTCAGGGGTTCTGGAGAAAAACTGTTTTTT. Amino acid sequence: CASSFRGSGEKLFF.

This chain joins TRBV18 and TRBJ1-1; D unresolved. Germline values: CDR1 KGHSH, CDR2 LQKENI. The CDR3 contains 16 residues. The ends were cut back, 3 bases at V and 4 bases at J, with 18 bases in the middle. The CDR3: CASSPSGTGRGTEAFF. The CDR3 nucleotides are TGTGCCAGCTCACCGAGCGGTACCGGACGTGGCACTGAAGCTTTCTTT.

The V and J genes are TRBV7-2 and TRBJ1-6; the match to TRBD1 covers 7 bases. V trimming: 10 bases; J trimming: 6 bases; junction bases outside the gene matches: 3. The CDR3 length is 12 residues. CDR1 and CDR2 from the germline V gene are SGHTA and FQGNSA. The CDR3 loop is CAIRDSNSPLHF. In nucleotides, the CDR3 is TGTGCCATCCGGGACAGTAATTCACCCCTCCACTTT.

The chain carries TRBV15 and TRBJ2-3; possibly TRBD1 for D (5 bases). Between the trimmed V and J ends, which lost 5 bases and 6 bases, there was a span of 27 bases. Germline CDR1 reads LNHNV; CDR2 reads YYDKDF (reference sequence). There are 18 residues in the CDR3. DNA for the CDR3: TGTGCCACCAGCCCCTCAGGGAATGTGGGTCCGCCGCCGGATACGCAGTATTTT. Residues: CATSPSGNVGPPPDTQYF.

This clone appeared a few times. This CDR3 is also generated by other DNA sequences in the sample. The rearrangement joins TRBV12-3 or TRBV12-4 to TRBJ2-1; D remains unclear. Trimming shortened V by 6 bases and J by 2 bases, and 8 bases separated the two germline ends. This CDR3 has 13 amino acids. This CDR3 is CASSPQTYNEQFF. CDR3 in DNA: TGTGCCAGCAGCCCCCAAACCTACAATGAGCAGTTCTTC.

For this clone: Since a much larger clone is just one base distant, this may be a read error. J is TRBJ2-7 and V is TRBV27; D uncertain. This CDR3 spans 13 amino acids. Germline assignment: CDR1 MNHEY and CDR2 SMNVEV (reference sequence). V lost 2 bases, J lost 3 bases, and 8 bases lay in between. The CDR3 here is CASSLGRVYEQYF. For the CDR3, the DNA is TGTGCCAGCAGTTTAGGGCGAGTCTACGAGCAGTACTTC.

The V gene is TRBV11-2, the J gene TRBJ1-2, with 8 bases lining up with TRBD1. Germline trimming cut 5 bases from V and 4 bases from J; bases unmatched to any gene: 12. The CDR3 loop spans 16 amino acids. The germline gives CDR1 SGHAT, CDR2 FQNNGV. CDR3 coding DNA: TGTGCCAGCAGCCGAGGGCGGACAGGGCCCCTCTATGGCTACACCTTC. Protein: CASSRGRTGPLYGYTF.